The subject of this entry is one T cell receptor beta chain. The target antigen is unknown. This specimen comes from a study of cytomegalovirus exposure and HLA in healthy donors. Study-level findings and limits: Immune exposure was documented only through CMV serostatus. In a later analysis, TCR beta V- and J-gene trimming showed a link to a missense DCLRE1C variant. Later, TCR association rates were found to vary by HLA locus, highest for DRB1 and lowest for HLA-C. Further analysis, carried out later, found HLA-associated TCR beta chains more clonally expanded than equally common other chains.

There are 13 residues in the CDR3. Germline lookup yields CDR1 SGHTA and CDR2 FQGNSA. The V gene end was trimmed by 8 bases and the J gene end by 7 bases; junction bases not matched to a gene: 10. The PCR was carried out with 60 Vbeta primers and 13 Jbeta primers. Measured with immunoSEQ multiplex PCR; TCRdb has only the in-frame clones, and not every one. The sample table sets out roughly 53,000 clones. The receptor was derived from a man younger than 30 in good health and CMV-seropositive. The specimen sequenced was PBMCs. This sequence joins TRBV7-2 and TRBJ2-5; TRBD2 agrees at 7 bases. In nucleotides, the CDR3 is TGTGCCAGCGGGCGGGCGGGGGATCGGACCCAGTACTTC. This sequence encodes CASGRAGDRTQYF.